This TCR beta chain was identified during a study of cytomegalovirus exposure and HLA in healthy donors. Unmatched junction bases numbered 6, after V lost 5 bases and J lost 5 bases. The CDR3 contains 13 residues. Germline V gene data show CDR1 as SGHTS and CDR2 as YDEGEE. Details on this clone: Its antigen is undetermined.

Study results and limitations: About 90% or about 30% of the time was how often most TCR beta V segments were productive, according to an earlier analysis. Reports indicated that the classifier achieved high specificity and sensitivity in diagnosing cytomegalovirus status.

PCR was performed using 60 Vbeta and 13 Jbeta primers. Repertoires were generated with immunoSEQ multiplex PCR, while TCRdb's copy carries only in-frame clones and drops some. The table includes about 77,000 clones, over 60% detected once. The chain joins TRBV5-8 to TRBJ1-2, with TRBD1 identical over 7 bases. Material for sequencing was PBMCs. This TCR was recovered from a man in his forties in good health and CMV-seronegative. The DNA for the CDR3 is TGTGCCAGCAGTAGGGGGCGCGATTATGGCTACACCTTC. It codes for CASSRGRDYGYTF.